These 22 T cell receptor beta chains were all obtained from the same sample, sequenced in a study of beta chain features in type 1 diabetes. Expressed TCRB transcripts were sequenced after all isolated RNA was converted to cDNA. Assay used: immunoSEQ multiplex PCR; TCRdb lists only in-frame clones, some missing. The profile covers approximately 170,000 clones, with 9% to 10% appearing a single time and 2.3% taken by the ten largest. The sequenced material came from central memory CD4+ T cells from blood. The source of these receptors is a woman aged 18-30 years in good health.

This clone came up a few times. The rearrangement uses TRBV19 and TRBJ2-3; weak D call: TRBD2 (5 bases). The CDR3 length is 14 residues. The V gene's germline CDR1 is LNHDA and CDR2 SQIVND (reference sequence). V was clipped by 7 bases and J by 2 bases, with 13 bases between them. CDR3 loop: CASTKRGTTDTQYF. CDR3 nucleotides: TGTGCCAGTACGAAACGGGGAACCACAGATACGCAGTATTTT.

This clone was detected only a few times. J is TRBJ1-1 and V is TRBV7-2; D is possibly TRBD1 (5 bases). The V end was cut by 3 bases, the J end by 1 base, with 9 bases between. The germline CDR1 and CDR2 sequences are SGHTA and FQGNSA. The CDR3 is 14 residues long. The CDR3 reads CASSFADRNTEAFF. The CDR3 region has the DNA TGTGCCAGCAGCTTCGCCGACAGGAACACTGAAGCTTTCTTT.

This clone was counted only a few times. The V and J genes are TRBV9 and TRBJ2-7, with 8 bases aligning to TRBD1. Trimming took 4 bases from V and 6 from J; bases not matched to a gene: 9. Germline V gene sequence: CDR1 SGDLS, CDR2 YYNGEE. The CDR3 sequence is 14 residues long. The CDR3 bases are TGTGCCAGCAGCCCTCGACAGGGGCCTGGCGAGCAGTACTTC. Translated: CASSPRQGPGEQYF.

With regard to this clone: Other DNA sequences in this sample translate to the same CDR3. The chain uses TRBV7-9 and TRBJ2-7; D possibly corresponds to TRBD2 (6 bases). CDR3 size: 14 residues. Trimming removed 1 base from V and 4 bases from J, with 11 bases in between. Germline lookup yields CDR1 SEHNR and CDR2 FQNEAQ (reference sequence). The CDR3 is CASSLELAPYEQYF. CDR3 sequence (DNA): TGTGCCAGCAGCTTAGAACTAGCCCCGTACGAGCAGTACTTC.

Only a few counts were recorded for this clone. The gene calls are TRBV30 and TRBJ2-7; D might be TRBD1 (5 bases). Germline V lookup: CDR1 GTSNPN, CDR2 SVGIG (reference sequence). The CDR3 totals 13 residues. V was shortened by 0 bases and J by 2 bases, with 8 bases between the two germline ends. This chain's CDR3 is CAWSVQVAYEQYF. CDR3 nucleotide sequence: TGTGCCTGGAGTGTACAGGTTGCCTACGAGCAGTACTTC. Full variable domain (missing parts from reference TRBV30 and TRBJ2-7): SQTIHQWPATLVQPVGSPLSLECTVEGTSNPNLYWYRQAAGRGLQLLFYSVGIGQISSEVPQNLSASRPQDRQFILSSKKLLLSDSGFYLCAWSVQVAYEQYFGPGTRLTVT.

The gene calls are TRBV29-1 and TRBJ2-1; 10 positions match TRBD2. Germline trimming cut 7 bases from V and 4 bases from J; bases unmatched to any gene: 7. The CDR3 totals 14 residues. Germline values: CDR1 SQVTM, CDR2 ANQGSEA. The CDR3 protein is CSADTSGMYNEQFF. CDR3 DNA: TGCAGCGCCGATACTAGCGGGATGTACAATGAGCAGTTCTTC.

This clone was seen ten or more times. The chain has TRBV5-4 and TRBJ2-5; TRBD1 aligns across 7 bases. From germline, CDR1 is SGHNT and CDR2 YYREEE (reference sequence). The CDR3 contains 14 residues. V gave up 0 bases and J gave up 7 bases; unmatched junction bases: 6. The CDR3 reads CASSLGQGYGTQYF. The CDR3 coding sequence is TGTGCCAGCAGCTTGGGACAGGGTTATGGGACCCAGTACTTC.

This clone was recorded a few times. V is TRBV18 and J is TRBJ2-1; 12 nucleotides match TRBD2. CDR3 length equals 15 residues. Germline V gene data show CDR1 as KGHSH and CDR2 as LQKENI. Trimming cost V 3 bases and J 6 bases; bases outside gene matches: 3. The CDR3 bases are TGTGCCAGCTCACCTCTGACTAGCGGGAGCAATGAGCAGTTCTTC. Amino acids: CASSPLTSGSNEQFF.

The chain recombines TRBV2 with TRBJ2-3; 14 bases agree with TRBD2. Germline V gives CDR1 SNHLY, CDR2 FYNNEI. The CDR3 is 16 amino acids. The trim removed 7 bases at V and 2 bases at J, leaving 5 bases unmatched. DNA for the CDR3: TGTGCCAGCACTGGGACTAGCGGGGGCCACACAGATACGCAGTATTTT. It is translated as CASTGTSGGHTDTQYF.

This clone appeared a few times. The chain has TRBV27 and TRBJ1-1, with a possible D match to TRBD1 (5 bases). The CDR3 sequence is 16 residues long. V lost 5 bases, J lost 5 bases, and 21 bases lay in between. Looked up from germline, CDR1 is MNHEY and CDR2 is SMNVEV (reference sequence). CDR3 protein: CASSLPGPRVWTEAFF. For the CDR3, the DNA is TGTGCCAGCAGTCTACCGGGCCCCAGGGTGTGGACTGAAGCTTTCTTT.

This clone was found a few times. This sample also contains other DNA sequences that code for the same CDR3. The chain links TRBV7-2 to TRBJ2-7; D remains unclear. V dropped 3 bases and J dropped 4 bases, with 4 bases sitting between them. CDR1 is SGHTA, CDR2 FQGNSA, per germline. CDR3 length: 11 amino acids. The DNA of the CDR3 is TGTGCCAGCAGCTTTCTGTACGAGCAGTACTTC. Translation: CASSFLYEQYF.

The chain recombines TRBV27 with TRBJ2-1; 8 positions agree with TRBD1. From germline, CDR1 is MNHEY and CDR2 SMNVEV (reference sequence). The trim removed 5 bases at V and 5 bases at J, leaving 8 bases unmatched. The CDR3 sequence is 15 residues long. DNA of the CDR3: TGTGCCAGCAGTACCCCGGGACAGGCGCACAATGAGCAGTTCTTC. Its protein is CASSTPGQAHNEQFF.

The rearrangement links TRBV7-6 to TRBJ2-1; tentatively, D is TRBD2 (6 bases). The V and J ends lost 1 base and 0 bases respectively, with 16 bases between them. Germline CDR1 SGHVS, CDR2 FNYEAQ. CDR3 size: 18 residues. This chain's CDR3 is CASSLESGRATSYNEQFF. The CDR3 DNA follows: TGTGCCAGCAGCTTAGAAAGCGGGCGGGCCACCTCCTACAATGAGCAGTTCTTC.

The chain has TRBV14 and TRBJ2-7, with a possible D match to TRBD2 (5 bases). Germline lookup yields CDR1 SGHDN and CDR2 FVKESK. This CDR3 is built from 13 residues. The V end was cut by 4 bases, the J end by 5 bases, with 12 bases between. CDR3 in amino acids: CASSPRIGDEQYF. CDR3 bases: TGTGCCAGCAGCCCCAGGATCGGGGACGAGCAGTACTTC.

The chain couples TRBV6-1 to TRBJ2-1, with 7 bases matching TRBD1. The germline gives CDR1 MNHNS, CDR2 SASEGT. V lost 6 bases and J lost 10; bases outside the gene matches: 6. This CDR3 contains 12 residues. CDR3 sequence: CASRRQGREQFF. For the CDR3, the DNA is TGTGCCAGCAGAAGACAGGGACGGGAGCAGTTCTTC.

The rearrangement joins TRBV5-1 to TRBJ2-5; 7 bases line up with TRBD2. This CDR3 spans 13 amino acids. V lost 4 bases, J lost 5 bases, and 5 bases stayed unmatched. Germline V gene lookup returns CDR1 SGHRS and CDR2 YFSETQ. The DNA for the CDR3 is TGCGCCAGCAGCCGGGAGGTGGGCGAGACCCAGTACTTC. Protein: CASSREVGETQYF.

CDR3 nucleotides: TGTGCCAGCGGGGCATACGCCTATGGCTACACCTTC. It yields the protein CASGAYAYGYTF. The rearrangement joins TRBV28 to TRBJ1-2; a possible D gene is TRBD1 (5 bases). The CDR3 spans 12 residues. V shed 8 bases and J shed 4 bases, with 11 bases lying between them. Looked up from germline, CDR1 is MDHEN and CDR2 is SYDVKM.

The chain employs TRBV30 and TRBJ1-2; 9 bases fit TRBD1. The CDR3 length is 16 residues. Germline V lookup: CDR1 GTSNPN, CDR2 SVGIG (reference sequence). V shed 3 bases, J shed 6 bases, and the junction held 14 bases outside the gene matches. The CDR3 nucleotides are TGTGCCTGGAGGCCGGGACAGGGCAGGGGTCGGGATGGCTACACCTTC. Amino acid sequence: CAWRPGQGRGRDGYTF.

This sequence joins TRBV7-2 and TRBJ2-1; the match to TRBD2 covers 7 bases. V dropped 4 bases and J dropped 9; count of bases not matched to a gene: 15. Germline values: CDR1 SGHTA, CDR2 FQGNSA. This CDR3 is built from 16 residues. The chain's CDR3 is CASSSGRDWGRVEQFF. The DNA of the CDR3 is TGTGCCAGCAGCTCCGGCCGGGACTGGGGGAGGGTTGAGCAGTTCTTC.

This clone was counted only a few times. The chain links TRBV6-5 to TRBJ2-7; 9 positions match TRBD2. With V trimmed by 6 bases and J by 4 bases, 10 bases remained unmatched. CDR1 MNHEY and CDR2 SVGAGI come from the germline V gene. This CDR3 has 15 residues. The CDR3 region has the DNA TGTGCCAGCAGCCCTCCCCTAGCGGGACATTACGAGCAGTACTTC. Translating gives CASSPPLAGHYEQYF.

To note about this clone: The sample carries other DNA sequences with the same CDR3. This chain links TRBV30 with TRBJ1-1, with D maybe TRBD1 (5 bases). In germline, CDR1 is GTSNPN, CDR2 SVGIG (reference sequence). The CDR3 covers 13 residues. Trimming removed 4 bases at V and 1 base at J, with 10 bases between. The CDR3 spells CAWTLGGNTEAFF. CDR3 nucleotide sequence: TGTGCCTGGACGTTGGGGGGGAACACTGAAGCTTTCTTT.

This sequence joins TRBV19 and TRBJ2-5, with D possibly TRBD2 on 6 matching bases. This CDR3 contains 13 residues. The germline V gene has CDR1 LNHDA and CDR2 SQIVND (reference sequence). Between the trimmed V and J ends, which lost 6 bases and 5 bases, there was a span of 13 bases. This CDR3 reads CASSGREVETQYF. The CDR3 nucleotides are TGTGCCAGTAGCGGCAGGGAGGTGGAGACCCAGTACTTC.